The T cell receptor beta chain described here comes from a study of cytomegalovirus exposure and HLA in healthy donors. Germline V lookup: CDR1 LNHDA, CDR2 SQIVND (reference sequence). The CDR3 is 13 residues long. Trimming pared 6 bases from V and 3 bases from J, leaving 12 bases between. A note on this clone: The antigen is undetermined.

The PCR employed 60 Vbeta primers together with 13 Jbeta primers. Sequenced by immunoSEQ multiplex PCR; TCRdb stores in-frame clones only, minus some. The data show about 67,000 clones, approximately 67% seen once. Whole-study results and caveats: A link between a missense DCLRE1C variant and TCR beta V- and J-gene trimming emerged from a later analysis.

The source is a woman in her twenties or thirties in good health and CMV-seronegative. The sample comprised PBMCs. The rearrangement uses TRBV19 and TRBJ2-7; a weak D match, TRBD2 (5 bases). Here the CDR3 reads CASSTGRLYEQYF. CDR3 nucleotides: TGTGCCAGTAGCACGGGAAGACTCTACGAGCAGTACTTC.